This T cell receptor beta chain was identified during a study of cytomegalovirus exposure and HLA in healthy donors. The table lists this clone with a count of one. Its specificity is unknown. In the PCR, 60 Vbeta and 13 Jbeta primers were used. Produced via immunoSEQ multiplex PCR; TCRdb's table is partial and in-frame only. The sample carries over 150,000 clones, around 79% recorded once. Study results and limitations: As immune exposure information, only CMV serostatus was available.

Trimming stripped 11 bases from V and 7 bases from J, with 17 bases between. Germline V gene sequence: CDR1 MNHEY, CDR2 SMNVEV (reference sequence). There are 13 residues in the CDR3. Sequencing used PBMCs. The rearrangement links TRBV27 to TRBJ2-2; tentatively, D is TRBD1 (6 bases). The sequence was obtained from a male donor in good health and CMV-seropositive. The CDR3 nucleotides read TGTGCCTCCGAGACCCAGGGGCACGGGGAGCTGTTTTTT. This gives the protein CASETQGHGELFF.